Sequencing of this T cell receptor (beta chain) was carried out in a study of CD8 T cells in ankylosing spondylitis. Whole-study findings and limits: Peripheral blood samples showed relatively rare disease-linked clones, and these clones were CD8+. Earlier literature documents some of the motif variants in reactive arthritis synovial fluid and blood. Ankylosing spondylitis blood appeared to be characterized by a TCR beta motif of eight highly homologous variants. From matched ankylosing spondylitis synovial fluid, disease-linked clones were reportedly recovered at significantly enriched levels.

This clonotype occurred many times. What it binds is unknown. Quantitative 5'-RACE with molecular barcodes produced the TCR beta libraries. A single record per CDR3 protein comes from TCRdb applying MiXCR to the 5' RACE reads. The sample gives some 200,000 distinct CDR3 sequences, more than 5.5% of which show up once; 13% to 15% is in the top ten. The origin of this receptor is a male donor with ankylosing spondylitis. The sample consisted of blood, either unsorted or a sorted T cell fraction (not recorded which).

This chain's CDR3 is CASSFRAVDQPQHF. DNA for the CDR3: TGTGCCAGCAGTTTCCGGGCAGTAGATCAGCCCCAGCATTTT. The chain combines TRBV27 with TRBJ1-5; the D is unclear. The V end lost 3 bases, the J end lost 5 bases, and 11 bases lay between the germline ends. From germline, CDR1 is MNHEY and CDR2 SMNVEV (reference sequence). This CDR3 has 14 amino acids.